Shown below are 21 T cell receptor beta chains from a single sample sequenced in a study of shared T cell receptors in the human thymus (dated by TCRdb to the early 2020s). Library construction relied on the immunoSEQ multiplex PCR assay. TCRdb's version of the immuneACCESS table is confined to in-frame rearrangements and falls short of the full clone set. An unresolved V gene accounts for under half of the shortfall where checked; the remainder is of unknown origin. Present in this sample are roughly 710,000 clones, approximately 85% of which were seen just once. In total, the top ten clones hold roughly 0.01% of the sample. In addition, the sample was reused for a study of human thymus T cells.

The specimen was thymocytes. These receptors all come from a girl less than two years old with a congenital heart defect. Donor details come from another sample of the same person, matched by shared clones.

The CDR3 DNA follows: TGTGCCAGCAGCGTGCCCTTAGCTGGACAGGGGATCTACGAGCAGTACTTC. Translating it yields CASSVPLAGQGIYEQYF. The chain is built from TRBV7-8 and TRBJ2-7, with 9 positions matching TRBD1. The germline CDR1 and CDR2 sequences are SGHVS and FQNEAQ. CDR3 length equals 17 residues. J was trimmed by 3 bases and V by 5 bases; bases with no gene match: 14. The entire variable domain, with the rest obtained from reference TRBV7-8 and TRBJ2-7, is as follows: GAGVSQSPRYKVAKRGQDVALRCDPISGHVSLFWYQQALGQGPEFLTYFQNEAQLDKSGLPSDRFFAERPEGSVSTLKIQRTQQEDSAVYLCASSVPLAGQGIYEQYFGPGTRLTVT.

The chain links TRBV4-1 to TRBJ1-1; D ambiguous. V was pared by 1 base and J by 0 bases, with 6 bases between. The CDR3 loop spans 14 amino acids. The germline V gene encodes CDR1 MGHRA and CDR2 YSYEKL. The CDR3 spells CASSQVELNTEAFF. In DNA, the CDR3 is TGCGCCAGCAGCCAAGTAGAACTGAACACTGAAGCTTTCTTT.

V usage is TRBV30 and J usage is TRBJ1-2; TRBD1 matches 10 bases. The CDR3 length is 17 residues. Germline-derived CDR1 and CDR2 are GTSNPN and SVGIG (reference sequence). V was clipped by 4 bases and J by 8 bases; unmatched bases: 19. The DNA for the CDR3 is TGTGCCTGGAATCGCTCCGGGACAGGGGAGACGCTCGGGGGCTACACCTTC. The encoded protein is CAWNRSGTGETLGGYTF.

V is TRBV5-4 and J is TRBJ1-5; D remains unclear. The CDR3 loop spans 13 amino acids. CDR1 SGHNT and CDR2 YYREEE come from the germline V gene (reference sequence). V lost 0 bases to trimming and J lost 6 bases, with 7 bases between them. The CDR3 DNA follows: TGTGCCAGCAGCTTGGGGCTTTCTCAGCCCCAGCATTTT. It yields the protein CASSLGLSQPQHF.

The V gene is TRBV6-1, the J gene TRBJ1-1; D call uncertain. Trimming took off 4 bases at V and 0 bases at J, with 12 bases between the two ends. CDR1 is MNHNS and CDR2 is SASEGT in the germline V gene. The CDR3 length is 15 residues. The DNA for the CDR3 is TGTGCCAGCAGTGTTTCTAGTGGAATGAACACTGAAGCTTTCTTT. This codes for CASSVSSGMNTEAFF.

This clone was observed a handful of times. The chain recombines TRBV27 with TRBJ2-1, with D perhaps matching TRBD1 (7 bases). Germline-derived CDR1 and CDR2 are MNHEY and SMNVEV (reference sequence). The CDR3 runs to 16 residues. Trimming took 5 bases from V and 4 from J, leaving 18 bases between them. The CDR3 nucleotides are TGTGCCAGCAGTGGGAAAGGGGGGACAGAATACAATGAGCAGTTCTTC. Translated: CASSGKGGTEYNEQFF.

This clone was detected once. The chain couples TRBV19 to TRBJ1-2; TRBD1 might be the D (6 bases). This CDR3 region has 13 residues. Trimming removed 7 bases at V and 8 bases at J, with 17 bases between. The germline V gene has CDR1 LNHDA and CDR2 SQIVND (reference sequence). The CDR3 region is CASTPQGRSGYTF. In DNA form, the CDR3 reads TGTGCCAGTACCCCGCAGGGGCGTTCAGGCTACACCTTC.

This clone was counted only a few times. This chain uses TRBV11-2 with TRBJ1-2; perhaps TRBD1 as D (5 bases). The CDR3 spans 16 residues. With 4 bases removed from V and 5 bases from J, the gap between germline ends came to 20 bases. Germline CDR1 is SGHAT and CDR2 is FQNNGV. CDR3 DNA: TGTGCCAGCAGCTCGAGATGGGGCAGCCACAAGTATGGCTACACCTTC. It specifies CASSSRWGSHKYGYTF.

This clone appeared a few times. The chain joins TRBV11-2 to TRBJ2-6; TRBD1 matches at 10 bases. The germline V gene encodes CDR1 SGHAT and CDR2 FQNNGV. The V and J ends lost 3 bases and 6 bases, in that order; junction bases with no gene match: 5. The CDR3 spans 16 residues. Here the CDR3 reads CASSFQTGGSANVLTF. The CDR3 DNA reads TGTGCCAGCAGCTTTCAGACAGGGGGCTCGGCCAACGTCCTGACTTTC.

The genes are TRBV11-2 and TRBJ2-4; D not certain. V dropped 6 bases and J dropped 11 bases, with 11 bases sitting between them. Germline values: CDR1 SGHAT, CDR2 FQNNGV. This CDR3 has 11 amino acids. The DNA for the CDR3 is TGTGCCAGCAGAAACAGAAGACTTCAGTACTTC. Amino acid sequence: CASRNRRLQYF.

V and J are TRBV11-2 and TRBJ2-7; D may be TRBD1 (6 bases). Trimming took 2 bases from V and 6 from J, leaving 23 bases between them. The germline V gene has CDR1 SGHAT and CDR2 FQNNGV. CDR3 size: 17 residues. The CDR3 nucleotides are TGTGCCAGCAGCTTAACACAGGGACGTGAGGAGGCGATCGAGCAGTACTTC. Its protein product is CASSLTQGREEAIEQYF.

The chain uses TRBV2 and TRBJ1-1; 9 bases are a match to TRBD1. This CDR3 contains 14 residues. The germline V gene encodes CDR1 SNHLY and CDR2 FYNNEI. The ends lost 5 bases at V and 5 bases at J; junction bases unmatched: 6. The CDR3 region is CASSQQGAKTEAFF. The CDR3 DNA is TGTGCCAGCAGTCAACAGGGGGCAAAGACTGAAGCTTTCTTT.

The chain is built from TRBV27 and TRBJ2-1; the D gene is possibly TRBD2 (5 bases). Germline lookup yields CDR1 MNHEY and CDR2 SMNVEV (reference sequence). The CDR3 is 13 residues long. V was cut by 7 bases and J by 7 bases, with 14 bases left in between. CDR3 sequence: CASTTRGENEQFF. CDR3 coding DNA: TGTGCCAGCACTACACGGGGTGAAAATGAGCAGTTCTTC.

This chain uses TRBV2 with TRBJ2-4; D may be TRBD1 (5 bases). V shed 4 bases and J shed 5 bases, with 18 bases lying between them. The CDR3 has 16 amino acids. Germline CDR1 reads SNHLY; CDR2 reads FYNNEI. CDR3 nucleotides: TGTGCCAGCAGTGGGGGCAGTGAGTATAGGGAAAACATTCAGTACTTC. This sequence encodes CASSGGSEYRENIQYF.

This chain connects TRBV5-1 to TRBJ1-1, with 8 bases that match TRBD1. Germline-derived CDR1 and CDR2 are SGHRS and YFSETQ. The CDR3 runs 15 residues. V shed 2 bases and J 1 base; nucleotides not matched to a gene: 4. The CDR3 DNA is TGCGCCAGCAGCTTCGGAGACAGGGGGAACACTGAAGCTTTCTTT. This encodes CASSFGDRGNTEAFF.

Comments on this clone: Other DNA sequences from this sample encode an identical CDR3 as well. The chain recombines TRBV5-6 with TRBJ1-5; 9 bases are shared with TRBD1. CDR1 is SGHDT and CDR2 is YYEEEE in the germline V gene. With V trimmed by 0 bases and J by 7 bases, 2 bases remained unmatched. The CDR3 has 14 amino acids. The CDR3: CASSLGQGGQPQHF. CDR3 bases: TGTGCCAGCAGCTTGGGACAGGGGGGGCAGCCCCAGCATTTT.

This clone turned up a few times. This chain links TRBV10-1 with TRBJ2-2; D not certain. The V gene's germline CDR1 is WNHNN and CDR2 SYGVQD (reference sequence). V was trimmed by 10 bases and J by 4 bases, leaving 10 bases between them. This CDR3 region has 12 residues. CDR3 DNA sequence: TGCGCCACCACCCCGGGCACCGGGGAGCTGTTTTTT. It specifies CATTPGTGELFF.

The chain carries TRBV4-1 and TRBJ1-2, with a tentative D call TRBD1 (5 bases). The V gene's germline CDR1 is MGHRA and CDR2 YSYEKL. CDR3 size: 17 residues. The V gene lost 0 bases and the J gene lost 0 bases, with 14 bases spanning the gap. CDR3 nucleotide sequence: TGCGCCAGCAGCCAAGAAAATAGACAGTTAGCTAACTATGGCTACACCTTC. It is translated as CASSQENRQLANYGYTF.

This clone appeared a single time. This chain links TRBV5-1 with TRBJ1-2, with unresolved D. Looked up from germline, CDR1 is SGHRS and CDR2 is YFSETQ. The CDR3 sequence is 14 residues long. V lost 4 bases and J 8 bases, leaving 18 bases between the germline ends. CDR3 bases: TGCGCCAGCAGCCCGAATTGGTGGGGAGGCGGCTACACCTTC. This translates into CASSPNWWGGGYTF. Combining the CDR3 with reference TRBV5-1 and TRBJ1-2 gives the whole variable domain KAGVTQTPRYLIKTRGQQVTLSCSPISGHRSVSWYQQTPGQGLQFLFEYFSETQRNKGNFPGRFSGRQFSNSRSEMNVSTLELGDSALYLCASSPNWWGGGYTFGSGTRLTVV.

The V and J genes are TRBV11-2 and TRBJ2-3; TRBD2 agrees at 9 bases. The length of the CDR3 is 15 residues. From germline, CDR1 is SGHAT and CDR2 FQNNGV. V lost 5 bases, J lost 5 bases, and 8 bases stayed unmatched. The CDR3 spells CASSPQRGAGDTQYF. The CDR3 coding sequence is TGTGCCAGCAGCCCTCAGCGGGGGGCGGGAGATACGCAGTATTTT. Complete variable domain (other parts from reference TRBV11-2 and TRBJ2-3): EAGVAQSPRYKIIEKRQSVAFWCNPISGHATLYWYQQILGQGPKLLIQFQNNGVVDDSQLPKDRFSAERLKGVDSTLKIQPAKLEDSAVYLCASSPQRGAGDTQYFGPGTRLTVL.

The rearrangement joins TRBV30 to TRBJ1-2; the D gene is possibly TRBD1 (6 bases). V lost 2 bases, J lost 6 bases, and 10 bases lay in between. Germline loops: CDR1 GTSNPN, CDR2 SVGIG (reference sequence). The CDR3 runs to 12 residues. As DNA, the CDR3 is TGTGCCTGGAGTAGGGGGGGCGATGGCTACACCTTC. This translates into CAWSRGGDGYTF.